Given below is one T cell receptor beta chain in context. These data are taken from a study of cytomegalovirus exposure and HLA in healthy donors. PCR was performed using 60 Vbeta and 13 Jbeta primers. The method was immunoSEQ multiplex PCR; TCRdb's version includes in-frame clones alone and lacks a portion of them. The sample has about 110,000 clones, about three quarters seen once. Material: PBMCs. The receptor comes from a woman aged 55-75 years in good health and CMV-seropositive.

The CDR3 coding sequence is TGTGCCAGCAGTTCACCAGGGGCCGCTGAGCAGTTCTTC. This codes for CASSSPGAAEQFF. The rearrangement joins TRBV28 to TRBJ2-1; D may be TRBD1 (6 bases). Trimming cost V 4 bases and J 9 bases, with 13 bases left between them. The CDR3 has 13 amino acids. The germline CDR1 and CDR2 sequences are MDHEN and SYDVKM.